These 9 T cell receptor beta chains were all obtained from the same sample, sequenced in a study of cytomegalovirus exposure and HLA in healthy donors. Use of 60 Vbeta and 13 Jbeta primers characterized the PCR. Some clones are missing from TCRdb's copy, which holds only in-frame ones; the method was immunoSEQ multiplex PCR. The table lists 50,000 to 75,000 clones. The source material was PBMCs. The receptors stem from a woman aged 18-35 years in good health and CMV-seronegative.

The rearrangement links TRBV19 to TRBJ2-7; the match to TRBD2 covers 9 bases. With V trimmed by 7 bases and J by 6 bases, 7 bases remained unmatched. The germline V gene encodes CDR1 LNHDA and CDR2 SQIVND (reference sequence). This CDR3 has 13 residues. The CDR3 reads CASTGAGGSEQYF. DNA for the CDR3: TGTGCCAGTACAGGAGCGGGGGGTAGCGAGCAGTACTTC.

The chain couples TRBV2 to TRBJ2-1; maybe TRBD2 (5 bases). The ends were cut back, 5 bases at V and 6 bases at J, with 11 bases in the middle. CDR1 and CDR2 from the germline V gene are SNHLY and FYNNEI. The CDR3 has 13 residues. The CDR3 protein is CASSQPGINEQFF. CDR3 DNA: TGTGCCAGCAGTCAGCCCGGGATCAATGAGCAGTTCTTC.

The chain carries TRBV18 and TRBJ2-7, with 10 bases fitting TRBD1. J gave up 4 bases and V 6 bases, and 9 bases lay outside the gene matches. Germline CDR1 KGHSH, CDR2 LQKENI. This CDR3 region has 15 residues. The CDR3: CASSLAGTGEYEQYF. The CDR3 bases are TGTGCCAGCTCTCTAGCCGGGACAGGGGAATACGAGCAGTACTTC.

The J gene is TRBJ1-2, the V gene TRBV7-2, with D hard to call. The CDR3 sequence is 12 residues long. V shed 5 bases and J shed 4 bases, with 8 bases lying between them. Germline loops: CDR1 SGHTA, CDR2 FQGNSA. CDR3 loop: CASSPPGYGYTF. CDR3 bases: TGTGCCAGCAGCCCGCCCGGCTATGGCTACACCTTC.

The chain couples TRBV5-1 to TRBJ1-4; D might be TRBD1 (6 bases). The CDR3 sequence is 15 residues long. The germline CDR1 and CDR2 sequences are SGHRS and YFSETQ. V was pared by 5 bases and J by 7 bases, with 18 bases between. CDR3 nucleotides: TGCGCCAGCAGTCGGGGGGGGCGGACGGGTGAAAAACTGTTTTTT. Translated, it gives CASSRGGRTGEKLFF.

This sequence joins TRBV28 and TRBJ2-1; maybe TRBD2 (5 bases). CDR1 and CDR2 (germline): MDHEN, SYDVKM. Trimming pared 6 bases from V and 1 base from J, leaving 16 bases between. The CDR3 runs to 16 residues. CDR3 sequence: CASSPWRSVSYNEQFF. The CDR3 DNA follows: TGTGCCAGCAGCCCCTGGAGGTCAGTGTCCTACAATGAGCAGTTCTTC. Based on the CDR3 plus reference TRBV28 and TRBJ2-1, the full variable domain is DVKVTQSSRYLVKRTGEKVFLECVQDMDHENMFWYRQDPGLGLRLIYFSYDVKMKEKGDIPEGYSVSREKKERFSLILESASTNQTSMYLCASSPWRSVSYNEQFFGPGTRLTVL.

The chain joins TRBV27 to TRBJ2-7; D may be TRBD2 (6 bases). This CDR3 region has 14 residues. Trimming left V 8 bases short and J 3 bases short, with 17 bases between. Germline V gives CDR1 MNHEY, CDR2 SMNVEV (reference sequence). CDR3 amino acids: CASGLAGGLYEQYF. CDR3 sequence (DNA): TGTGCCAGCGGCCTGGCCGGGGGACTCTACGAGCAGTACTTC.

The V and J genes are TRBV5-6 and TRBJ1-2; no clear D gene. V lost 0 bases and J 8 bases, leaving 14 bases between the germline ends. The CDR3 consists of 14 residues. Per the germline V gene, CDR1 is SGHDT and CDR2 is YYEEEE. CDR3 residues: CASSLDQVNAGYTF. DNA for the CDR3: TGTGCCAGCAGCTTGGATCAGGTGAACGCCGGCTACACCTTC.

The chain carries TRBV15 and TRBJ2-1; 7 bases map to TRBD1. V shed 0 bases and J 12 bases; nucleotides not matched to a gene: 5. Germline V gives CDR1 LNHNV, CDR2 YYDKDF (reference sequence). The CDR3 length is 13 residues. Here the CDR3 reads CATSRDRKGAQFF. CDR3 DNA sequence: TGTGCCACCAGCAGAGATCGGAAGGGGGCGCAGTTCTTC. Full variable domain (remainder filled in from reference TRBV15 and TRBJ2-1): DAMVIQNPRYQVTQFGKPVTLSCSQTLNHNVMYWYQQKSSQAPKLLFHYYDKDFNNEADTPDNFQSRRPNTSFCFLDIRSPGLGDTAMYLCATSRDRKGAQFFGPGTRLTVL.